Here is one T cell receptor beta chain with its context. No antigen is known for it. The sample is drawn from a study of shared clonotypes between healthy human individuals. Study findings and constraints: Represented diversity, genetic and exposure-history alike, was limited by few donors. Apart from blood, nothing was sampled; tissue repertoires likely differ.

CDR1 and CDR2 from the germline V gene are SNHLY and FYNNEI. The CDR3 loop spans 16 amino acids. With V trimmed by 5 bases and J by 4 bases, 4 bases remained unmatched. A deep-level run was used for the assay. Sequencing used immunoSEQ multiplex PCR; TCRdb keeps in-frame clones, though not all of them. The table has a few hundred thousand clones, around 80% seen once; the top ten hold about an eighth. J is TRBJ2-5 and V is TRBV2, with TRBD2 matching 16 bases. Sequencing was performed on PBMCs. The sequence was obtained from a woman aged 40-49 years in good health. Some clones in this sample may be carry-over from other donors' samples. CDR3 sequence (DNA): TGTGCCAGCAGTAAGGGGACTAGCGGGAGGGGAGAGACCCAGTACTTC. It yields the protein CASSKGTSGRGETQYF.